The 20 T cell receptor beta chains given below trace back to one sample, sequenced in a study of post-analysis software for immune sequencing data. Findings and limits, study-wide: A handful of TRBV segments were significantly more frequent in patients than in controls. TRBV5-6, TRBV5-1 and TRBV20-1 were among these segments.

Antigens of these TCRs are unknown. Tagging with unique molecular identifiers was a feature of the TCR beta cDNA libraries. TCRdb re-analysed the PCR reads in MiXCR, keeping a single row per CDR3 protein. The sample lists hundreds of thousands of distinct CDR3 sequences; more than 50% were seen once. The sample taken for sequencing was blood. Receptor source: a girl aged 2 to 10 with multiple sclerosis.

This chain links TRBV29-1 with TRBJ2-1; 7 bases map to TRBD2. Germline V lookup: CDR1 SQVTM, CDR2 ANQGSEA. This CDR3 region has 16 residues. Trimming removed 3 bases from V and 0 bases from J; junction bases left unmatched: 8. The CDR3 spells CSVESRGRGSYNEQFF. The CDR3 bases are TGCAGCGTTGAGAGTCGCGGGAGAGGCTCCTACAATGAGCAGTTCTTC.

The chain couples TRBV18 to TRBJ2-3, with D tentatively TRBD2 (6 bases). Trimming took off 0 bases at V and 10 bases at J, with 11 bases between the two ends. Germline V CDR1 and CDR2: KGHSH, LQKENI. The CDR3 loop spans 13 amino acids. Here the CDR3 reads CASSPPWRGAQYF. CDR3 coding DNA: TGTGCCAGCTCACCACCGTGGAGGGGAGCGCAGTATTTT. The entire variable domain, with the rest obtained from reference TRBV18 and TRBJ2-3, is as follows: NAGVMQNPRHLVRRRGQEARLRCSPMKGHSHVYWYRQLPEEGLKFMVYLQKENIIDESGMPKERFSAEFPKEGPSILRIQQVVRGDSAAYFCASSPPWRGAQYFGPGTRLTVL.

The chain combines TRBV9 with TRBJ2-1; 9 bases align to TRBD1. The tail of the sequence fits TRBJ2-7 better, so the J call may be wrong. Germline V lookup: CDR1 SGDLS, CDR2 YYNGEE. This CDR3 has 16 amino acids. For the CDR3, the DNA is TGTGCCAGCAGCGTAGAGGGACAGGGCTCCTACAATGAGCAGTACTTC. Amino acid sequence: CASSVEGQGSYNEQYF.

The sample holds a few counts of this clonotype. J is TRBJ2-5 and V is TRBV10-3; D remains unclear. Trimming took off 6 bases at V and 1 base at J, with 9 bases between the two ends. The length of the CDR3 is 13 residues. Per the germline V gene, CDR1 is ENHRY and CDR2 is SYGVKD. The CDR3 DNA is TGTGCCATCAGCCGTCTTGGCCAAGAGACCCAGTACTTC. Protein: CAISRLGQETQYF.

The chain joins TRBV2 to TRBJ2-3; perhaps D is TRBD1 or TRBD2 (5 bases each). Trimming shortened V by 4 bases and J by 2 bases, and 13 bases separated the two germline ends. CDR1 is SNHLY, CDR2 FYNNEI, per germline. This CDR3 has 15 residues. DNA of the CDR3: TGTGCCAGCAGTGTAGAGGGGCTGATCACAGATACGCAGTATTTT. It codes for CASSVEGLITDTQYF.

The CDR3 loop is CASSPQGDNSPLHF. CDR3 in DNA: TGTGCCAGCTCACCGCAAGGGGATAATTCACCCCTCCACTTT. The genes are TRBV18 and TRBJ1-6; D is perhaps TRBD1 (5 bases). Trimming cost V 3 bases and J 5 bases, with 8 bases left between them. In germline, CDR1 is KGHSH, CDR2 LQKENI. This CDR3 is built from 14 residues.

Concerning this clonotype: A junction boundary mismatches the germline segment, possibly from a read error. The chain employs TRBV7-2 and TRBJ2-5; 9 bases line up with TRBD2. Germline V gene data show CDR1 as SGHTA and CDR2 as FQGNSA. The CDR3 covers 18 residues. As DNA, the CDR3 is TGTGCCAGCGGCTTATTTCGGGTAGCGGGAGCGATTGGGGAGACCCAGTACTTC. Residues: CASGLFRVAGAIGETQYF. The variable domain in full, with the rest retrieved from reference TRBV7-2 and TRBJ2-5, is GAGVSQSPSNKVTEKGKDVELRCDPISGHTALYWYRQSLGQGLEFLIYFQGNSAPDKSGLPSDRFSAERTGGSVSTLTIQRTQQEDSAVYLCASGLFRVAGAIGETQYFGPGTRLLVL.

This chain joins TRBV7-8 and TRBJ1-2; TRBD1 matches 8 bases. The CDR3 extends over 15 amino acids. Germline V CDR1 and CDR2: SGHVS, FQNEAQ. V dropped 5 bases and J dropped 8; count of bases not matched to a gene: 13. CDR3 sequence reads: CASSHSEDRGGGYTF. CDR3 sequence (DNA): TGTGCCAGCAGCCATAGCGAAGACAGGGGCGGAGGCTACACCTTC.

This clonotype was detected a few times. V usage is TRBV20-1 and J usage is TRBJ2-4; D is unresolved. The CDR3 has 11 amino acids. Trimming stripped 0 bases from V and 6 bases from J, with 3 bases between. Germline CDR1 is DFQATT and CDR2 is SNEGSKA (reference sequence). The CDR3 spells CSARESNIQYF. The DNA for the CDR3 is TGCAGTGCTAGAGAGTCAAACATTCAGTACTTC.

V and J are TRBV4-3 and TRBJ2-5; tentatively, D is TRBD1 (6 bases). The V end was cut by 5 bases, the J end by 0 bases, with 19 bases between. Germline CDR1 is LGHNA and CDR2 is YSLEER. The CDR3 runs to 17 residues. The CDR3: CASSSQARGQNQETQYF. In DNA, the CDR3 is TGCGCCAGCAGCTCCCAGGCCAGGGGACAAAACCAAGAGACCCAGTACTTC.

This sequence joins TRBV2 and TRBJ2-7; 9 bases fit TRBD1. Germline values: CDR1 SNHLY, CDR2 FYNNEI. This CDR3 is built from 14 residues. With 7 bases clipped from V and 7 bases from J, the junction kept 11 bases outside the gene matches. The CDR3 nucleotides are TGTGCCAGCACCCCGGGACAGGGATTAGAGGAGCAGTACTTC. Its translation is CASTPGQGLEEQYF.

This clonotype was counted ten times or more. The junction departs from the called germline gene at one end, perhaps through a read error. The chain joins TRBV5-1 to TRBJ2-5, with TRBD2 identical over 10 bases. Germline CDR1 is SGHRS and CDR2 is YFSETQ. CDR3 length equals 14 residues. The CDR3 DNA reads as TGTGCCAGCTCATCAAGGACTAGCGGAGAGACCCAGTACTTC. Translation: CASSSRTSGETQYF. The entire variable domain, with the rest obtained from reference TRBV5-1 and TRBJ2-5, is as follows: KAGVTQTPRYLIKTRGQQVTLSCSPISGHRSVSWYQQTPGQGLQFLFEYFSETQRNKGNFPGRFSGRQFSNSRSEMNVSTLELGDSALYLCASSSRTSGETQYFGPGTRLLVL.

The chain links TRBV15 to TRBJ2-1; 12 positions agree with TRBD2. This CDR3 is built from 17 residues. Trimming at V came to 5 bases and at J to 2 bases, leaving 7 bases not matched to a gene. Germline CDR1 LNHNV, CDR2 YYDKDF (reference sequence). CDR3 nucleotide sequence: TGTGCCACCAGCGGGGTCCGACTAGCGGGGGCCTACAATGAGCAGTTCTTC. Its protein product is CATSGVRLAGAYNEQFF. Together with reference TRBV15 and TRBJ2-1, the CDR3 gives the full variable domain: DAMVIQNPRYQVTQFGKPVTLSCSQTLNHNVMYWYQQKSSQAPKLLFHYYDKDFNNEADTPDNFQSRRPNTSFCFLDIRSPGLGDTAMYLCATSGVRLAGAYNEQFFGPGTRLTVL.

The genes are TRBV7-2 and TRBJ1-6, with 7 bases that match TRBD1. J was trimmed by 0 bases and V by 3 bases; bases with no gene match: 11. Germline V lookup: CDR1 SGHTA, CDR2 FQGNSA. The CDR3 is made up of 19 amino acids. The CDR3 protein is CASSFDRARKSSYNSPLHF. The CDR3 DNA sequence: TGTGCCAGCAGCTTCGACAGGGCGAGAAAGAGCTCCTATAATTCACCCCTCCACTTT.

The CDR3 loop reads CASSLNRGYYEQYF. The CDR3 DNA reads as TGTGCCAGCAGCTTAAACAGGGGATACTACGAGCAGTACTTC. The chain employs TRBV11-2 and TRBJ2-7, with TRBD1 matching 7 bases. Germline CDR1 SGHAT, CDR2 FQNNGV. The CDR3 is 14 amino acids. With V trimmed by 2 bases and J by 3 bases, 4 bases remained unmatched.

A remark on this clonotype: One junction end does not reproduce the germline sequence, and a read error may be involved. V gene TRBV27 combines with J gene TRBJ2-1; no reliable D call. CDR3 length equals 16 residues. The germline gives CDR1 MNHEY, CDR2 SMNVEV (reference sequence). The CDR3 region is CASSVAPDGPYNEQFF. DNA for the CDR3: TGTGCCAGCAGTGTAGCCCCGGACGGGCCCTACAATGAACAGTTCTTC.

This chain uses TRBV9 with TRBJ2-7, with 7 nucleotides matching TRBD2. Losses at the gene ends were 0 bases for V and 2 bases for J; bases not matched to a gene: 5. The CDR3 is 15 residues long. Germline lookup yields CDR1 SGDLS and CDR2 YYNGEE. CDR3 loop: CASSVEGGTPYEQYF. The CDR3 region has the DNA TGTGCCAGCAGCGTAGAGGGAGGGACCCCCTACGAGCAGTACTTC.

This clonotype was detected a few times. V usage is TRBV5-1 and J usage is TRBJ2-1; TRBD2 matches 8 bases. The length of the CDR3 is 12 residues. V lost 4 bases to trimming and J lost 15 bases; unmatched junction nucleotides: 9. Germline V gives CDR1 SGHRS, CDR2 YFSETQ. The DNA of the CDR3 is TGCGCCAGCAGCCCTCCGGGACTAGTTATGTTCTTC. Translation: CASSPPGLVMFF. Combining the CDR3 with reference TRBV5-1 and TRBJ2-1 gives the whole variable domain KAGVTQTPRYLIKTRGQQVTLSCSPISGHRSVSWYQQTPGQGLQFLFEYFSETQRNKGNFPGRFSGRQFSNSRSEMNVSTLELGDSALYLCASSPPGLVMFFGPGTRLTVL.

The chain combines TRBV19 with TRBJ2-5; D is undetermined. The germline V and J ends were trimmed by 7 bases and 4 bases, with 7 bases remaining between them. CDR1 LNHDA and CDR2 SQIVND come from the germline V gene (reference sequence). This CDR3 comprises 11 residues. CDR3 region: CASTEAETQYF. For the CDR3, the DNA is TGTGCCAGTACCGAGGCAGAGACCCAGTACTTC.

The chain combines TRBV12-3 or TRBV12-4 with TRBJ1-6, with D possibly being TRBD1 (6 bases). The V and J ends lost 5 bases and 11 bases respectively, with 16 bases between them. The CDR3 contains 14 residues. The chain's CDR3 is CASSPTGMNPPLHF. As DNA, the CDR3 is TGTGCCAGCAGTCCAACAGGGATGAATCCACCCCTCCACTTT.